These 2 T cell receptor beta chains originate from one sample sequenced in a study of cytomegalovirus exposure and HLA in healthy donors. Both 60 Vbeta primers and 13 Jbeta primers went into the PCR. The table came from immunoSEQ multiplex PCR; TCRdb's copy has only in-frame clones and leaves some out. The table includes under 200,000 clones, around 80% detected once. Sequenced input: PBMCs. All receptors come from a young man in good health and CMV-seronegative.

The chain couples TRBV5-6 to TRBJ1-6, with TRBD1 as a possible D gene (5 bases). Trimming took 0 bases from V and 2 from J, leaving 9 bases between them. CDR1 and CDR2 (germline): SGHDT, YYEEEE. The CDR3 loop spans 16 amino acids. The CDR3 region has the DNA TGTGCCAGCAGCTTGGCCGGGGGACCCTATAATTCACCCCTCCACTTT. Translation gives CASSLAGGPYNSPLHF.

This clone was observed a handful of times. This sequence joins TRBV19 and TRBJ2-1; D perhaps matches TRBD1 (5 bases). The CDR3 covers 15 residues. Germline CDR1 is LNHDA and CDR2 is SQIVND (reference sequence). With 1 base removed from V and 7 bases from J, the gap between germline ends came to 14 bases. The CDR3 protein is CASSIGLQGRNEQFF. The CDR3 DNA is TGTGCCAGTAGTATAGGATTGCAGGGTCGTAATGAGCAGTTCTTC. The full variable domain, its missing parts supplied by reference TRBV19 and TRBJ2-1, is DGGITQSPKYLFRKEGQNVTLSCEQNLNHDAMYWYRQDPGQGLRLIYYSQIVNDFQKGDIAEGYSVSREKKESFPLTVTSAQKNPTAFYLCASSIGLQGRNEQFFGPGTRLTVL.